This T cell receptor beta chain was profiled in a study of T cells in Graves' hyperthyroidism and ophthalmopathy (dated 2019 in TCRdb). Regarding the research as a whole: Peripheral blood was sampled at the time of initial diagnosis, prior to any treatment. A discovery cohort of around 100 patients, 43 with Graves' ophthalmopathy and fewer than 65 with stable Graves' hyperthyroidism, was used to find distinguishing TCR V-J signatures. Prospective prediction of ophthalmopathy was tested in an independent validation cohort consisting of under 20 hyperthyroidism patients and more than 15 patients who later progressed to ophthalmopathy. The 90 or so discovery patients were randomly split 7:3 into training and test sets. In addition, the study compared T-cell repertoires in thyroid tissue and in blood from five or six Graves' hyperthyroidism patients. Once sampling was done, hyperthyroidism patients were given methimazole at a starting dose of 30 mg daily, whereas ophthalmopathy patients were given high-dose intravenous methylprednisolone. The paper reports TCR Vbeta CDR3 sequencing of over 120 peripheral blood samples: some 41 ophthalmopathy, roughly 74 hyperthyroidism and roughly 17 progressor patients.

The TCR beta CDR3 regions were amplified from the RNA transcripts. The first round of RT-PCR for the TCR CDR3 was performed with the HTBI primer set and the Qiagen OneStep RT-PCR kit. The libraries were constructed in a second round of multiplex PCR and then size-selected and purified. Libraries were sequenced paired-end with 100 bp reads on an Illumina HiSeq2000. The original methods were these. SOAPnuke was used to process the raw data, with reads discarded if the reads contained adapters or uncalled bases, had a mean Phred below 15, or lacked an exact constant-primer or identifier match. COPE v1.2.5 was used to merge the high-quality paired reads, and each unique nucleotide sequence was defined as a clonotype. MiTCR v1.1 was used to align clonotypes to the IMGT TRBV, TRBD and TRBJ reference segments. Only V-J combinations with frequency above 0.0001, covering 98% to 99.2% of repertoires, were analysed. A TCS score was defined as the ratio of F50 (clonal expansion) to E x V (chaos), with BLOSUM62-based TCRdist applied between CDR3 peptides within each V-J. Welch's t-statistics and random forest reduced 514 V-J features to roughly 13, which were used in a naive Bayes classifier (R e1071). TCRdb reprocessed the public reads (quality trimming at Q25 with fastp, clone calling with MiXCR) and kept in-frame beta chains. CDR3 protein duplicates are merged, each entry listing the most common genes and DNA. V and J calls and clone size were set by TCRdb, not the authors. Within this sample are 300,000 to 450,000 distinct CDR3 sequences, with under 20% of them counted one time only. 35% to 50% of the sample belongs to the ten largest clones.

Ophthalmopathy patients had moderately to severely active disease, Clinical Activity Score of at least 3, NOSPECS grade of at least 4, and duration under 3 months. Exclusion was applied to patients with uncontrolled infections, other autoimmune diseases, pregnancy or lactation. Clinical symptoms, serum thyroxine and TRAb, thyroid ultrasound, and orbital computed tomography formed the basis for the diagnoses. Ficoll-Paque density gradient centrifugation was used to isolate PBMCs from approximately 10 ml of fresh peripheral blood. Total RNA was extracted using Trizol reagent, and RNA quality was assessed on an Agilent 2100 Bioanalyzer. The germline ends are 11 bases apart after V is trimmed by 2 bases and J by 6 bases. The CDR3 holds 13 amino acids from the cysteine to the phenylalanine. The entry retains the CDR3 DNA only, 39 bases that are in frame from base 1. The germline V gene sets CDR1 to WSHSY and CDR2 to SAAADI.

This clonotype appeared a few times. Which antigen it targets is not known. The record has no base qualities; no much larger clone is one base away. General conclusions and limits of the study: Blood samples also contained most of the expanded thyroid clonotypes (frequency above 0.001), which suggests that blood repertoires may reflect thyroid immune responses. In validation, progression to ophthalmopathy was predicted by the model with around 71% sensitivity and under 85% specificity, a median of around 5.9 months before onset. Sample size was not statistically predetermined, and investigators were not blinded to group allocation. A 13 V-J signature model separated ophthalmopathy from stable hyperthyroidism, with around 91% sensitivity and 81% to 82% specificity in cross-validation and 80%/75% in testing.

The sequence joins TRBV10-2 to TRBJ2-7, with TRBD1 perhaps the D gene, on 6 matching bases. The receptor comes from a man between 18 and 35 years old with Graves' ophthalmopathy. Sequenced material: blood. The CDR3 region reads CASSEDRKGEQYF. The sequenced DNA is TGCGCCAGCAGTGAGGACAGGAAGGGCGAGCAGTACTTC.